Listed below are T cell receptor beta chains from one sample, sequenced in a study of T-cell memory formation after mild COVID-19. TCRdb analysed the 5' RACE reads with MiXCR anew, one entry per CDR3 protein. The repertoire includes about 190,000 distinct CDR3 sequences, around 17% of them detected once, and roughly 2.3% sits in the top ten. Input material: PBMCs or a T cell subset sorted from them (not recorded which). These receptors all stem from an adult woman who had mild COVID-19 (a few samples of this study predate the infection). Cell type and time point are not known. The conserved cysteine and the conserved F or W are not part of the CDR3 here.

TRBJ2-1 | TRBV9 | ASSVGVLGDEQF
TRBJ1-6 | TRBV5-5 | ASSRQGANSPLH
TRBJ2-6 | TRBV5-1 | ASSLAGTLGSGANVLT
TRBJ2-7 | TRBV18 | ASSPGQRSSYEQY
TRBJ1-1 | TRBV4-3 | ASSHADRGNTEAF
TRBJ2-5 | TRBV24-1 | ATSDLRQGLGETQY
TRBJ2-1 | TRBV7-2 | ASSVISGRANEQF
TRBJ2-1 | TRBV7-7 | ASSTGTSGSEQF
TRBJ2-5 | TRBV25-1 | ASSGWDSEETQY
TRBJ2-7 | TRBV12-3/TRBV12-4 | ASSSGLAGLPYEQY
TRBJ2-5 | TRBV12-3/TRBV12-4 | ASKRGLMETQY
TRBJ2-5 | TRBV6-1 | ASSGGMGETQY
TRBJ2-1 | TRBV5-6 | ASSPGTSGSPLSYNEQF